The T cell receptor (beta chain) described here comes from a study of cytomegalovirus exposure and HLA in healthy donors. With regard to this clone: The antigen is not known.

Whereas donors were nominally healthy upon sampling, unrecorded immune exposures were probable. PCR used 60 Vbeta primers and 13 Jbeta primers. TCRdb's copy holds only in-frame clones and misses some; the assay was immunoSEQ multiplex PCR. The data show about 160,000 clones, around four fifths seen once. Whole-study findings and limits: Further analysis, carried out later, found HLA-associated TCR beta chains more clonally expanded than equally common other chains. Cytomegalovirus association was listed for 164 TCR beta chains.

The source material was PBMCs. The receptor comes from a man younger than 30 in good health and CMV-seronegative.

The CDR3 is CASSWTGTGVNQPQHF. The CDR3 bases are TGTGCCAGCAGCTGGACCGGGACAGGGGTCAATCAGCCCCAGCATTTT. The J gene is TRBJ1-5, the V gene TRBV7-8; TRBD1 matches at 10 bases. Looked up from germline, CDR1 is SGHVS and CDR2 is FQNEAQ. This CDR3 comprises 16 residues. V gave up 4 bases and J gave up 3 bases; unmatched junction bases: 6.